The 5 T cell receptor beta chains reported below all come from one sample, sequenced in a study of beta chain features in type 1 diabetes. The sequenced template was cDNA made from the entire isolated RNA. Sequencing was performed with immunoSEQ multiplex PCR; in TCRdb, only in-frame clones are kept and a portion is missing. The sample gives about 290,000 clones, around 7.3% of which show up once; 0.9% to 1.2% is in the top ten. Sequencing was performed on central memory CD4+ T cells from blood. These receptors were obtained from a woman aged 18-30 years in good health.

At least ten counts were recorded for this clone. As DNA, the CDR3 is TGTGCCAGTAGAACCGGGACAGGGGGCTCCTACGAGCAGTACTTC. Protein sequence: CASRTGTGGSYEQYF. The chain combines TRBV19 with TRBJ2-7, with 11 bases lining up with TRBD1. This CDR3 spans 15 amino acids. Trimming at V came to 6 bases and at J to 0 bases, leaving 4 bases not matched to a gene. CDR1 LNHDA and CDR2 SQIVND come from the germline V gene (reference sequence).

V and J are TRBV4-3 and TRBJ1-4; D gene uncertain. This CDR3 comprises 13 residues. CDR1 LGHNA and CDR2 YSLEER come from the germline V gene. V lost 0 bases and J 8 bases, leaving 7 bases between the germline ends. CDR3: CASSQDPGEKLFF. The CDR3 nucleotides are TGCGCCAGCAGCCAAGATCCGGGGGAAAAACTGTTTTTT.

In this sample, this clone turned up a few times. The identical CDR3 is also encoded by other nucleotide sequences in the sample. V gene TRBV18 combines with J gene TRBJ2-2; D is undetermined. Per the germline V gene, CDR1 is KGHSH and CDR2 is LQKENI. V gave up 3 bases and J gave up 3 bases, with 5 bases separating them. The CDR3 is made up of 13 amino acids. The CDR3, as DNA: TGTGCCAGCTCACCTCGGGACACCGGGGAGCTGTTTTTT. Its protein is CASSPRDTGELFF.

This clone was seen a few times. Just one base apart from a much larger clone, this may be a read error. J is TRBJ1-2 and V is TRBV7-9; 7 bases fit TRBD1. Germline lookup yields CDR1 SEHNR and CDR2 FQNEAQ (reference sequence). The CDR3 contains 13 residues. The V gene end was trimmed by 5 bases and the J gene end by 6 bases; junction bases not matched to a gene: 6. The CDR3 DNA sequence: TGTGCCAGCAGCCCCGGGACAGTGGATGGCTACACCTTC. This encodes CASSPGTVDGYTF.

The chain recombines TRBV7-2 with TRBJ1-5; TRBD1 is a possible D gene (6 bases). The CDR3 covers 14 residues. The germline V gene has CDR1 SGHTA and CDR2 FQGNSA. Trimming took off 2 bases at V and 6 bases at J, with 11 bases between the two ends. This chain's CDR3 is CASSLNREVQPQHF. The DNA of the CDR3 is TGTGCCAGCAGCTTAAACAGGGAGGTTCAGCCCCAGCATTTT.